The clone carrying this T cell receptor beta chain occurred a few times. The antigen remains unidentified. These data are taken from a study of CD8 T cells in ankylosing spondylitis. Study results and caveats: About 8 highly homologous variants made up a TCR beta motif that seemed to typify ankylosing spondylitis blood.

Germline CDR1 is SGHNT and CDR2 is YENEEA. CDR3 length: 16 amino acids. Trimming stripped 5 bases from V and 5 bases from J, with 21 bases between. TCRdb re-derived calls from the 5' RACE reads in MiXCR, one entry per CDR3 protein. There are about 480,000 distinct CDR3 sequences in the sample; approximately 17% occur only once, and 0.95% to 1.1% lies in the top ten. Sequenced input: blood, either unsorted or a sorted T cell fraction (not recorded which). This TCR came from a male donor with ankylosing spondylitis. The gene calls are TRBV11-3 and TRBJ1-1, with D perhaps TRBD1 (5 bases). The CDR3 loop reads CASSPHFGQGLTEAFF. CDR3 sequence (DNA): TGTGCCAGCAGCCCCCACTTCGGGCAGGGCTTAACTGAAGCTTTCTTT.